The sequence of this T cell receptor beta chain was determined in a study of prognosis after radiotherapy for stage I lung cancer. Study-wide results and limits: Reportedly, TRBV and TRBJ gene usage varied with metastasis presence.

The CDR3 is 14 amino acids. Germline CDR1 and CDR2: MNHNS and SASEGT. Deletions cut 1 base from V and 0 bases from J, with 6 bases between. As concerns this clonotype: Its antigen is not identified.

With two-round multiplex PCR, TCR beta CDR3 sequences were amplified from genomic DNA. Each TRBV and TRBJ gene had its own primer in the first PCR round. TCRdb recomputed calls from the multiplex PCR reads with MiXCR, one row per CDR3 protein. The sample records fewer than 40,000 distinct CDR3 sequences, 32% being singletons. The material was PBMCs, obtained before or after stereotactic body radiation therapy (not recorded which). This receptor was taken from a donor of 50 years or more with non-small cell lung cancer. The rearrangement links TRBV6-1 to TRBJ1-1; D gene ambiguous. The CDR3 DNA follows: TGTGCCAGCAGTGAAGGGATTGTGAACACTGAAGCTTTCTTT. The encoded protein is CASSEGIVNTEAFF.